This T cell receptor beta chain was recorded in a study of cytotoxic CD8 clonotypes in ibrutinib-treated CLL. Study details: Response specimens were obtained following a median treatment duration of approximately 12 months, with a range of 6 to 36. The samples contained 255,043 productive templates on average. They also contained an average of about 90,000 productive rearrangements. Study observations and caveats: With treatment, public clonotypes, which were uncommon, either contracted or remained stable.

Clones were sequenced by immunoSEQ multiplex PCR, and TCRdb holds only the in-frame ones, with some missing. Of about 9,400 clones in the sample, over 60% are singletons; the top ten hold roughly 18%. A note on this clone: Its antigen remains unknown.

V was pared by 0 bases and J by 2 bases, with 9 bases between. The length of the CDR3 is 15 residues. The germline gives CDR1 SGHRS, CDR2 YFSETQ. For TCR beta libraries, around 1.8 micrograms of genomic DNA were obtained from cryopreserved PBMCs. Specimen: PBMCs, collected before ibrutinib treatment. The chain employs TRBV5-1 and TRBJ2-1; D call uncertain. The sequence was obtained from a human donor with chronic lymphocytic leukemia. The CDR3 nucleotides are TGCGCCAGCAGCTTGGCCTATGGTCCCTACAATGAGCAGTTCTTC. Encoded protein: CASSLAYGPYNEQFF. Full variable domain (rest looked up from reference TRBV5-1 and TRBJ2-1): KAGVTQTPRYLIKTRGQQVTLSCSPISGHRSVSWYQQTPGQGLQFLFEYFSETQRNKGNFPGRFSGRQFSNSRSEMNVSTLELGDSALYLCASSLAYGPYNEQFFGPGTRLTVL.